This T cell receptor beta chain was sequenced during a study of T cell changes during pregnancy in multiple sclerosis. Germline CDR1 LGHNA, CDR2 YNFKEQ. The CDR3 loop spans 15 amino acids. V dropped 1 base and J dropped 1 base, with 10 bases sitting between them. Method: immunoSEQ multiplex PCR; TCRdb's copy keeps in-frame clones and lacks some. The sample includes approximately 60,000 clones, roughly 94% of them seen just once. The table lists this clone with a few counts. This clonotype originated in a female donor with multiple sclerosis, enrolled in a pregnancy study. The sequenced sample was CD8+ T cells from peripheral blood mononuclear cells, obtained in the third trimester of pregnancy. The J gene is TRBJ1-1, the V gene TRBV4-2, with D possibly matching TRBD1 (6 bases). This CDR3 reads CASSQAGDGNTEAFF. CDR3 bases: TGTGCCAGCAGCCAAGCAGGGGATGGGAACACTGAAGCTTTCTTT.